The rows below give T cell receptor beta chains drawn from one sample of a study of cytomegalovirus exposure and HLA in healthy donors. The table came from immunoSEQ multiplex PCR; TCRdb's copy has only in-frame clones and leaves some out. The table includes 100,000 to 150,000 clones, around 90% detected once. The source material was PBMCs. The receptor source for this set is a woman between 18 and 30 years old in good health and CMV-seronegative. The CDR3 runs from the conserved cysteine through the conserved F or W. Fields, in order: D gene, V gene, J gene, clone size, CDR3 DNA, CDR3 protein. D genes are given only for firm matches. Clone size is given for some rows only: seen once, a few or many times, or a class if the clone is expanded.

>TRBD2|TRBV5-3|TRBJ2-4|-
TGTGCCAGAAGCTTGACTAGCGGGGGGGAAGTGCGCGGAGCCAAAAACATTCAGTACTTC
CARSLTSGGEVRGAKNIQYF
>TRBD2|TRBV27|TRBJ2-1|-
TGTGCCAGCAGTTTAATAGCGGGAGCCTACAATGAGCAGTTCTTC
CASSLIAGAYNEQFF
>TRBD1|TRBV28|TRBJ1-6|-
TGTGCCAGCAGTCGGACAGGGTATAATTCACCCCTCCACTTT
CASSRTGYNSPLHF
>TRBD2|TRBV12-5|TRBJ2-1|once
TGTGCTAGTGGCCTACCCACTAGCGGGAGGTACAATGAGCAGTTCTTC
CASGLPTSGRYNEQFF
>TRBD2|TRBV6-1|TRBJ2-3|-
TGTGCCAGCAGTGAACCGGGGGGGCCGCGAGATACGCAGTATTTT
CASSEPGGPRDTQYF
>TRBD2|TRBV5-1|TRBJ2-3|-
TGCGCCAGCAGCTTCGGTCTAGCGGGAGCCAAAGATACGCAGTATTTT
CASSFGLAGAKDTQYF
>-|TRBV27|TRBJ2-2|-
TGTGCCAGCAGTTTAGCACTCGCCGGGGAGCTGTTTTTT
CASSLALAGELFF
>TRBD1|TRBV5-1|TRBJ2-2|-
TGCGCCAGCCTACCCGGGACAGGGGTCACCGGGGAGCTGTTTTTT
CASLPGTGVTGELFF
>-|TRBV30|TRBJ2-1|-
TGTGCCTCCAGGACTATAAAATCCCCCAATGAGCAGTTCTTC
CASRTIKSPNEQFF
>TRBD2|TRBV18|TRBJ2-1|-
TGTGCCAGCTCACCCGAGGGACTAGCGAGTAATGAGCAGTTCTTC
CASSPEGLASNEQFF
>-|TRBV19|TRBJ1-1|-
TGTGCCAGTACCGGGGGGAGGCAGGGGCCAACATTGAACACTGAAGCTTTCTTT
CASTGGRQGPTLNTEAFF
>-|TRBV19|TRBJ2-1|once
TGTGCCAGCCGAAGCCGAGAGGGCCATAATGAGCAGTTCTTC
CASRSREGHNEQFF
>TRBD1|TRBV7-7|TRBJ1-3|-
TGTGCTAGCAGCTTAGGGACAGGGATGGGAAACACCATATATTTT
CASSLGTGMGNTIYF
>TRBD1|TRBV19|TRBJ2-7|few
TGTGCCAGTAGTGGGGGACAGATCTACGAGCAGTACTTC
CASSGGQIYEQYF
>TRBD1|TRBV13|TRBJ1-3|-
TGTGCCAGCAGCACACAGGGGTTTTCTGGAAACACCATATATTTT
CASSTQGFSGNTIYF
>TRBD1|TRBV18|TRBJ2-1|-
TGTGCCAGCTCACAGTACAGGGGCACCTACAATGAGCAGTTCTTC
CASSQYRGTYNEQFF
>TRBD1|TRBV5-6|TRBJ1-3|-
TGTGCCAGCAGCTTGAGATCGAGGGGGCAGGGAAACACCATATATTTT
CASSLRSRGQGNTIYF
>-|TRBV12-5|TRBJ2-1|-
TGTGCTAGTGGTTTGGGGGTCAAAGTTGCAGGTACCTACAATGAGCAGTTCTTC
CASGLGVKVAGTYNEQFF
>TRBD1|TRBV29-1|TRBJ1-2|-
TGCAGCGTCCTCGGGGACAGGGGACGACCTATCGACGGCTACACCTTC
CSVLGDRGRPIDGYTF